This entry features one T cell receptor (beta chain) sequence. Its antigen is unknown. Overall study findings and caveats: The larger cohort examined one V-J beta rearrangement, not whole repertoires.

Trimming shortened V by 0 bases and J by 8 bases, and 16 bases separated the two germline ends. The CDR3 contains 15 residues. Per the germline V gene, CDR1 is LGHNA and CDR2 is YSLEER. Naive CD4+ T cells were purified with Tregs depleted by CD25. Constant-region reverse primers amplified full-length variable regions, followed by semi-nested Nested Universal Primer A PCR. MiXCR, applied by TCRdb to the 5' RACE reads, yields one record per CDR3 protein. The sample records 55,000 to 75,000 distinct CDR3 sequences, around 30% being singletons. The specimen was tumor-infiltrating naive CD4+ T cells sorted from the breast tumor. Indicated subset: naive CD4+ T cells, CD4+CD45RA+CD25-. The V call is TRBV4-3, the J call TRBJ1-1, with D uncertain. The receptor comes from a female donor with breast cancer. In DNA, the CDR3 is TGCGCCAGCAGCCAAGATGGCTTACTGCGGACCGAAGCTTTCTTT. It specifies CASSQDGLLRTEAFF.